The 6 T cell receptor beta chains reported below all come from one sample, sequenced in a study of T cell changes during pregnancy in multiple sclerosis. Sequencing used immunoSEQ multiplex PCR; TCRdb keeps in-frame clones, though not all of them. The table records roughly 40,000 clones, roughly 92% of them present only once. Source: peripheral blood, taken before pregnancy. All receptors come from a female donor with multiple sclerosis, enrolled in a pregnancy study.

The chain combines TRBV5-1 with TRBJ2-7, with 10 bases fitting TRBD2. J gave up 5 bases and V 5 bases, and 7 bases lay outside the gene matches. Germline V CDR1 and CDR2: SGHRS, YFSETQ. The CDR3 runs 14 residues. The CDR3 loop is CASRIGLAVHEQYF. Written as DNA, the CDR3 is TGCGCCAGCAGAATTGGACTAGCGGTCCACGAGCAGTACTTC.

The gene calls are TRBV7-9 and TRBJ2-7; 10 bases are shared with TRBD2. This CDR3 spans 15 amino acids. Trimming took 5 bases from V and 4 from J; bases not matched to a gene: 8. The germline gives CDR1 SEHNR, CDR2 FQNEAQ (reference sequence). The CDR3 reads CASSASLAGSYEQYF. The DNA for the CDR3 is TGTGCCAGCAGCGCCTCACTAGCGGGGTCTTACGAGCAGTACTTC.

The V gene is TRBV5-5, the J gene TRBJ1-3; maybe TRBD1 (5 bases). The CDR3 totals 14 residues. Per germline, CDR1 SGHKS and CDR2 YYEKEE (reference sequence). V lost 7 bases and J 1 base, leaving 12 bases between the germline ends. The CDR3 here is CASRIRDSGNTIYF. The DNA for the CDR3 is TGTGCCAGCCGTATCAGGGATTCTGGAAACACCATATATTTT.

V usage is TRBV10-1 and J usage is TRBJ2-5; maybe TRBD2 (5 bases). V lost 0 bases and J lost 4, with 9 bases in between. The CDR3 totals 14 residues. Germline CDR1 and CDR2: WNHNN and SYGVQD (reference sequence). CDR3 bases: TGCGCCAGCAGTGAGTCGACTCGGGGAGAGACCCAGTACTTC. Its translation: CASSESTRGETQYF.

The chain joins TRBV14 to TRBJ2-5; 9 bases line up with TRBD2. The germline CDR1 and CDR2 sequences are SGHDN and FVKESK. The ends lost 0 bases at V and 6 bases at J; junction bases unmatched: 11. The CDR3 length is 17 residues. The DNA of the CDR3 is TGTGCCAGCAGCCAAGATGGTAGGGGCGGGAGGGCCCAGACCCAGTACTTC. Protein product: CASSQDGRGGRAQTQYF.

The CDR3 spells CASSDMTDLTDTQYF. The CDR3 DNA sequence: TGTGCCAGCAGCGACATGACAGATTTGACAGATACGCAGTATTTT. The J gene is TRBJ2-3, the V gene TRBV7-6, with D possibly being TRBD1 (5 bases). Germline V gives CDR1 SGHVS, CDR2 FNYEAQ. V dropped 5 bases and J dropped 3 bases, with 15 bases sitting between them. The CDR3 sequence is 15 residues long. Drawing the rest from reference TRBV7-6 and TRBJ2-3, the complete variable domain is GAGVSQSPRYKVTKRGQDVALRCDPISGHVSLYWYRQALGQGPEFLTYFNYEAQQDKSGLPNDRFSAERPEGSISTLTIQRTEQRDSAMYRCASSDMTDLTDTQYFGPGTRLTVL.